This T cell receptor (beta chain) appears in the sequencing data of a study of blood T cells in healthy people across ages. This clonotype has only a few counts. Primed by a sample-barcoded 5' primer and a J-beta primer mix, a second PCR proceeded for about 7 to 12 cycles. TCRdb re-analysed the 5' RACE reads in MiXCR, keeping a single row per CDR3 protein. The sample contains hundreds of thousands of distinct CDR3 sequences, about 30% of which appear only once. CDR3 length: 13 amino acids. The ends lost 5 bases at V and 11 bases at J; junction bases unmatched: 13. The germline gives CDR1 GTSNPN, CDR2 SVGIG (reference sequence).

The gene calls are TRBV30 and TRBJ2-5, with 8 bases aligning to TRBD1. The TCR was taken from a woman aged 80 or over in good health. Sequencing was performed on blood. In DNA form, the CDR3 reads TGTGCCTGGGGTGGGACAGGCTACAATGAGCAGTACTTC. Translated, it gives CAWGGTGYNEQYF.